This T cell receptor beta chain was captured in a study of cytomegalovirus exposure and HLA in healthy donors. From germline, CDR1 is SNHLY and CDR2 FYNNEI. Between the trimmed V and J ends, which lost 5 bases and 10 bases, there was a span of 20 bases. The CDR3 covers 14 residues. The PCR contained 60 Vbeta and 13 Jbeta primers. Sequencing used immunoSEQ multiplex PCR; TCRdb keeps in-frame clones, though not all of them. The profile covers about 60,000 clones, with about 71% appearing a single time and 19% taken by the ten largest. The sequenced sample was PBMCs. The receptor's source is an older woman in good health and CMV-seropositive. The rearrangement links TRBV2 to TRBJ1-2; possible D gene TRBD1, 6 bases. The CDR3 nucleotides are TGTGCCAGCAGTTTATTACAGGGCCAAACCCTCTACACCTTC. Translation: CASSLLQGQTLYTF.